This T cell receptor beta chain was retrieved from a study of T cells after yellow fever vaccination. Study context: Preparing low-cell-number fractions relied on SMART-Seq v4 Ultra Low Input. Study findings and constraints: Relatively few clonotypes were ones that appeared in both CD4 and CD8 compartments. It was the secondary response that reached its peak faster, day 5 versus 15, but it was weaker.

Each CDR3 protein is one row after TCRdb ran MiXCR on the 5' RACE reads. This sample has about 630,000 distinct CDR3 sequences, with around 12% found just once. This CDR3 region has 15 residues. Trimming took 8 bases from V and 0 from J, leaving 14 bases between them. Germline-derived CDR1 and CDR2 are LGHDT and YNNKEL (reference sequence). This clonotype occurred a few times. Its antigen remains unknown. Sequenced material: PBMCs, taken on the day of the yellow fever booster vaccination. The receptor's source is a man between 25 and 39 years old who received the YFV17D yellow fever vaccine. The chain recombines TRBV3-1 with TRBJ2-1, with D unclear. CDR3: CASGPGVSSYNEQFF. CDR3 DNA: TGTGCCAGCGGGCCAGGAGTGAGCTCCTACAATGAGCAGTTCTTC.